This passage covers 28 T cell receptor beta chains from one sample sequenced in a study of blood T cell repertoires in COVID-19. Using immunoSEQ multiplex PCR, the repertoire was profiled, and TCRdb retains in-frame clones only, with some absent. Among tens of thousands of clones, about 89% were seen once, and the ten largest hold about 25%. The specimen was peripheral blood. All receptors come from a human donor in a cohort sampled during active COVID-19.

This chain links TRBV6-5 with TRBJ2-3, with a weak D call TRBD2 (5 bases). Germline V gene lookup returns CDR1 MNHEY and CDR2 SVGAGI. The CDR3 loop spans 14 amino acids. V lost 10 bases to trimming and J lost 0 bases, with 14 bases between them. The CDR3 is CATLLEVSTDTQYF. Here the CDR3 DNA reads TGTGCCACCTTACTAGAGGTGAGCACAGATACGCAGTATTTT.

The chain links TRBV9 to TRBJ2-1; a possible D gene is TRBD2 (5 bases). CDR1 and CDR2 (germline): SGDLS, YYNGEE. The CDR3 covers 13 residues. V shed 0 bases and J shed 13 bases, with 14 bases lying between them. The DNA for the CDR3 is TGTGCCAGCAGCGTAGACGCGGGTGGCCATCAGTTCTTC. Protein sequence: CASSVDAGGHQFF.

In nucleotides, the CDR3 is TGTGCCAGCATGGGGACAGTCGATAATTCACCCCTCCACTTT. This translates into CASMGTVDNSPLHF. The chain employs TRBV2 and TRBJ1-6, with TRBD1 identical over 7 bases. The junction had 5 bases not matched to a gene; V was cut back by 7 bases and J by 5 bases. CDR3 size: 14 residues. Germline CDR1 reads SNHLY; CDR2 reads FYNNEI. The variable domain in full, completed from reference TRBV2 and TRBJ1-6, reads EPEVTQTPSHQVTQMGQEVILRCVPISNHLYFYWYRQILGQKVEFLVSFYNNEISEKSEIFDDQFSVERPDGSNFTLKIRSTKLEDSAMYFCASMGTVDNSPLHFGNGTRLTVT.

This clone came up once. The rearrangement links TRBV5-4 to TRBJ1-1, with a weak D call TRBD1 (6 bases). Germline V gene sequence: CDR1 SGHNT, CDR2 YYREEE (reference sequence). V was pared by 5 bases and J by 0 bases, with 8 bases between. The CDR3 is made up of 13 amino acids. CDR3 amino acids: CASRQGLNTEAFF. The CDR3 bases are TGTGCCAGCAGACAGGGATTGAACACTGAAGCTTTCTTT.

The CDR3 sequence: CASSEDRGGGANVLTF. The CDR3 DNA follows: TGTGCCAGCAGCGAGGACAGGGGAGGAGGGGCCAACGTCCTGACTTTC. The chain couples TRBV9 to TRBJ2-6, with 9 bases matching TRBD1. The CDR3 has 16 residues. The trim removed 3 bases at V and 4 bases at J, leaving 5 bases unmatched. The germline gives CDR1 SGDLS, CDR2 YYNGEE.

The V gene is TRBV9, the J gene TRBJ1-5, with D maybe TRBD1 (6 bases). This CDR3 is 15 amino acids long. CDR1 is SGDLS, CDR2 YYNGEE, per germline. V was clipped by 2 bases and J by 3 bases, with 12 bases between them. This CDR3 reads CASSVSGTTNQPQHF. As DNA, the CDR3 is TGTGCCAGCAGCGTCTCCGGGACAACCAATCAGCCCCAGCATTTT.

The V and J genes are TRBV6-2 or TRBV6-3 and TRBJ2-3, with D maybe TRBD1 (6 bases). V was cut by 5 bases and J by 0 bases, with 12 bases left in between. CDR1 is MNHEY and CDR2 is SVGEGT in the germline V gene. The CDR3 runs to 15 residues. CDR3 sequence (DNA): TGTGCCAGCAGTGGACAGTTCCGTAGCACAGATACGCAGTATTTT. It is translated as CASSGQFRSTDTQYF.

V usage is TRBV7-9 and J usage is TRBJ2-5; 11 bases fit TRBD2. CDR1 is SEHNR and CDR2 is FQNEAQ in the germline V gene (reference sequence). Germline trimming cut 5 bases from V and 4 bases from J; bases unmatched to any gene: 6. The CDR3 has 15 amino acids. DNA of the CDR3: TGTGCCAGCAGCCTACTAGCGGGAGTTGGAGAGACCCAGTACTTC. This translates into CASSLLAGVGETQYF.

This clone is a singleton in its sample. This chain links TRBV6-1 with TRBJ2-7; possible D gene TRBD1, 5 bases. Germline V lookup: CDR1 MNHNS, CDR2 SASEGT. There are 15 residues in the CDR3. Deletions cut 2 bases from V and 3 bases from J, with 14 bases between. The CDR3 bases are TGTGCCAGCAGTGAAAGTGTCAGGGATCTCTACGAGCAGTACTTC. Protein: CASSESVRDLYEQYF.

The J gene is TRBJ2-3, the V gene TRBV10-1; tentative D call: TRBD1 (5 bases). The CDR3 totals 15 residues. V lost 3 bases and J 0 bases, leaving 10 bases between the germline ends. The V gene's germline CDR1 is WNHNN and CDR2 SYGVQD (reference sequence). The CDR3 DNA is TGCGCCAGCAGTGAACCAGCAGGGAGCACAGATACGCAGTATTTT. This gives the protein CASSEPAGSTDTQYF.

CDR3 sequence: CASSPGQGAGEETQYF. For the CDR3, the DNA is TGTGCCAGCAGTCCCGGACAGGGGGCCGGAGAAGAGACCCAGTACTTC. The chain carries TRBV28 and TRBJ2-5; 11 bases map to TRBD1. The V and J ends lost 5 bases and 3 bases, in that order; junction bases with no gene match: 8. Germline values: CDR1 MDHEN, CDR2 SYDVKM. The CDR3 contains 16 residues. Using reference TRBV28 and TRBJ2-5 for the parts outside the CDR3, the full variable domain is DVKVTQSSRYLVKRTGEKVFLECVQDMDHENMFWYRQDPGLGLRLIYFSYDVKMKEKGDIPEGYSVSREKKERFSLILESASTNQTSMYLCASSPGQGAGEETQYFGPGTRLLVL.

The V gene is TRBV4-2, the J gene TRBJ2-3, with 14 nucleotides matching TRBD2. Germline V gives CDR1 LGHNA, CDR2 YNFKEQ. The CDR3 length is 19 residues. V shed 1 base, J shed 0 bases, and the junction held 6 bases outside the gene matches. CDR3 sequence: CASSQGLAGGVISTDTQYF. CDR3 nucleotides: TGTGCCAGCAGCCAAGGACTAGCGGGGGGGGTTATTAGCACAGATACGCAGTATTTT.

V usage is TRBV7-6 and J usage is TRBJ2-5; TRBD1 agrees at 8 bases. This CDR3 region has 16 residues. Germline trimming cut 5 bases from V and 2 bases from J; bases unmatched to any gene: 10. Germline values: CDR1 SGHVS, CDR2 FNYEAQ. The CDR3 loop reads CASSPGQGAGQETQYF. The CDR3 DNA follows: TGTGCCAGCAGCCCCGGGCAGGGGGCTGGGCAAGAGACCCAGTACTTC.

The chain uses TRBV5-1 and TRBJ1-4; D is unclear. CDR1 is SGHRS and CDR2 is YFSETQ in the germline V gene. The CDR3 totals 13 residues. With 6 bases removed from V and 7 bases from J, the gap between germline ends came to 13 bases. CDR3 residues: CASKHGEGEKLFF. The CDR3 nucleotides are TGCGCCAGCAAGCACGGGGAGGGTGAAAAACTGTTTTTT.

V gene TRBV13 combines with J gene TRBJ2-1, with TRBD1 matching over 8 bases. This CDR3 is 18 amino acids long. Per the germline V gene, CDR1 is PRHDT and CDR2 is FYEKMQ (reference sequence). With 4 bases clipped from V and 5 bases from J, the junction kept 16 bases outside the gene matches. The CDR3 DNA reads TGTGCCAGCAGCTCGGACAGGGCAATCCCTACATTTAACAATGAGCAGTTCTTC. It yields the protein CASSSDRAIPTFNNEQFF.

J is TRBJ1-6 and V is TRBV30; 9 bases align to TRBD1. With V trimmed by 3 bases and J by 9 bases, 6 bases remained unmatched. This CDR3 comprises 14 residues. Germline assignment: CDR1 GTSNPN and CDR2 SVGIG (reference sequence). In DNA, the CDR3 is TGTGCCTGGAGAGCCAGACAGGGGGGTTCACCCCTCCACTTT. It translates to CAWRARQGGSPLHF.

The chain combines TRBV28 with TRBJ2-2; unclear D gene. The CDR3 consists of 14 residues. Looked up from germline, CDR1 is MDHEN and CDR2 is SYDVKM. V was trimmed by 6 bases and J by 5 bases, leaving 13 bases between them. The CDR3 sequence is CASRQASVTGELFF. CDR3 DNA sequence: TGTGCCAGCAGGCAGGCATCGGTAACCGGGGAGCTGTTTTTT.

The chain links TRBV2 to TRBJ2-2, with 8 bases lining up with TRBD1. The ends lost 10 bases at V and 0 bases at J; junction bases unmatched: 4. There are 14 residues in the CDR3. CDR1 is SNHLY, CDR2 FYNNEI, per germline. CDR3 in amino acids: CATSTGANTGELFF. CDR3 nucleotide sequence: TGTGCCACTTCGACAGGGGCGAACACCGGGGAGCTGTTTTTT.

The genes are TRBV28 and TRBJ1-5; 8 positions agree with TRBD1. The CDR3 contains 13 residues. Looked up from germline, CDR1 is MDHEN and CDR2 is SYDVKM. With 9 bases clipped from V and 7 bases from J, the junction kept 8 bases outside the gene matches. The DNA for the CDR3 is TGTGCCAGTCGAGGGGACAGGAACCAGCCCCAGCATTTT. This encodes CASRGDRNQPQHF.

CDR3 DNA: TGTGCCAGCAGCGGGACTAGCGGGATCTCCTACAATGAGCAGTTCTTC. Protein sequence: CASSGTSGISYNEQFF. V and J are TRBV5-4 and TRBJ2-1; 13 bases line up with TRBD2. V lost 4 bases to trimming and J lost 0 bases; unmatched junction nucleotides: 1. CDR1 SGHNT and CDR2 YYREEE come from the germline V gene (reference sequence). The CDR3 is made up of 16 amino acids.

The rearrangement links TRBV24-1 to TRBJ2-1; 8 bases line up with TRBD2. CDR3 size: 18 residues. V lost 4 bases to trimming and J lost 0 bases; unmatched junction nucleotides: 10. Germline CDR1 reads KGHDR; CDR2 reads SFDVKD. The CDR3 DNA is TGTGCCACCAGTGACCTACGGGGGGGCGGGGGCTCCTACAATGAGCAGTTCTTC. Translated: CATSDLRGGGGSYNEQFF.

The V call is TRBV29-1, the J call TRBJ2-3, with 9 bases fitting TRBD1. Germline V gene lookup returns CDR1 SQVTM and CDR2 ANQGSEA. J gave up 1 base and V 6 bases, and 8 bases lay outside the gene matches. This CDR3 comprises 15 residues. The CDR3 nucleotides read TGCAGCGTCCTTAAGGGACAGGGCGGCACAGATACGCAGTATTTT. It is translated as CSVLKGQGGTDTQYF.

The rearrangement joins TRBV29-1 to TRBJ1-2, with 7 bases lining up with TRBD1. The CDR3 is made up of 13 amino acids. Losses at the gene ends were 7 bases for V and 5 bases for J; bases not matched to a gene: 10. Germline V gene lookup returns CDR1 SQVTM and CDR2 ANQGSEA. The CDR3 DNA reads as TGCAGCGCTGTGATGACAGGGCTGTATGGCTACACCTTC. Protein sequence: CSAVMTGLYGYTF.

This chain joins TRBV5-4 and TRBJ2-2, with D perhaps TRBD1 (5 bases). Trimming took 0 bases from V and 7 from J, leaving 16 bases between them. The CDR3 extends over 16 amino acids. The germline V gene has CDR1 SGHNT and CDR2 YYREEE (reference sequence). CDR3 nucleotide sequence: TGTGCCAGCAGCTTGGGGCGAAGGGGATCGGGCGGGGAGCTGTTTTTT. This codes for CASSLGRRGSGGELFF.

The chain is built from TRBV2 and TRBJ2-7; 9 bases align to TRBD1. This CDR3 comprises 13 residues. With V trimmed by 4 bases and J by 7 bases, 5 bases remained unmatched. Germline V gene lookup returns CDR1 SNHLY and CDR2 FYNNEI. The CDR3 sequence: CASSGDRAGEQYF. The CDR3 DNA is TGTGCCAGCAGTGGGGACAGGGCGGGGGAGCAGTACTTC.

CDR3 sequence reads: CASSPTSGGALQFF. The CDR3 DNA sequence: TGTGCCAGCAGCCCGACTAGCGGGGGGGCTTTGCAGTTCTTC. The chain carries TRBV11-2 and TRBJ2-1, with 14 positions matching TRBD2. The CDR3 has 14 residues. After removal of 5 bases from V and 12 bases from J, the junction contained 6 bases not matched to a gene. Germline loops: CDR1 SGHAT, CDR2 FQNNGV. The variable domain in full, completed from reference TRBV11-2 and TRBJ2-1, reads EAGVAQSPRYKIIEKRQSVAFWCNPISGHATLYWYQQILGQGPKLLIQFQNNGVVDDSQLPKDRFSAERLKGVDSTLKIQPAKLEDSAVYLCASSPTSGGALQFFGPGTRLTVL.

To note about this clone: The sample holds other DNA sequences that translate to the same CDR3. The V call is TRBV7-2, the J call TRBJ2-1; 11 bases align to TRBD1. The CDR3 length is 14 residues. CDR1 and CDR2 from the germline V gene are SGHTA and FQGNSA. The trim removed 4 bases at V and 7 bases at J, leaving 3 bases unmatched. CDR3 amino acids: CASSSDRGLNEQFF. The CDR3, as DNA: TGTGCCAGCAGCTCGGACAGGGGGCTTAATGAGCAGTTCTTC.

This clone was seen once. The CDR3 sequence is CASSKGLGGGYQPQHF. The CDR3 nucleotides are TGTGCCAGCAGCAAAGGGTTAGGGGGCGGGTACCAGCCCCAGCATTTT. The chain recombines TRBV21-1 with TRBJ1-5; TRBD1, as called in the table, went unchecked against the DNA. TRBV21-1 is shown as a pseudogene. The CDR3 runs to 16 residues.